Presented here are 5 T cell receptor beta chains from one specimen sequenced in a study of a mutant IDH1 vaccine in newly diagnosed glioma (dated by TCRdb to the early 2020s). The sample's time point, from its label and the paper: baseline, week 1 (first vaccination visit). Per the publication, the treatment or condition label means: pre-vaccination baseline after standard-of-care therapy. Libraries were built with the immunoSEQ multiplex PCR assay. This is the immuneACCESS table as TCRdb keeps it, with only in-frame sequences that have V and J called. A part of the clones is gone; compared with another copy, unresolved V genes explain less than half, and the rest is unexplained. The sample table shows fewer than 50,000 clones, and about nine tenths are seen once. Of the sample, 18% falls within the top ten clones. Source: PBMCs, taken from a glioma patient treated with radiotherapy, temozolomide or both. The source is a man between 18 and 29 years old with glioma.

This chain joins TRBV5-5 and TRBJ1-1; no clear D gene. Germline-derived CDR1 and CDR2 are SGHKS and YYEKEE (reference sequence). V dropped 2 bases and J dropped 1 base, with 6 bases sitting between them. CDR3 length: 13 residues. CDR3: CASSFIKNTEAFF. In DNA form, the CDR3 reads TGTGCCAGCAGCTTCATTAAGAACACTGAAGCTTTCTTT.

The chain uses TRBV5-8 and TRBJ2-2, with no clear D. CDR3 length: 14 residues. CDR1 SGHTS and CDR2 YDEGEE come from the germline V gene. V lost 0 bases to trimming and J lost 5 bases, with 8 bases between them. The CDR3 bases are TGTGCCAGCAGCTTGGCACTTCTTACCGGGGAGCTGTTTTTT. Translating it yields CASSLALLTGELFF.

The chain has TRBV2 and TRBJ1-1; D gene uncertain. Germline V gives CDR1 SNHLY, CDR2 FYNNEI. V gave up 4 bases and J gave up 11 bases, with 14 bases separating them. The CDR3 has 12 residues. The CDR3 sequence is CASSGVALEAFF. CDR3 sequence (DNA): TGTGCCAGCAGTGGGGTAGCCCTCGAGGCTTTCTTT.

V is TRBV27 and J is TRBJ2-3, with 10 bases that match TRBD2. The length of the CDR3 is 17 residues. Germline V gene lookup returns CDR1 MNHEY and CDR2 SMNVEV (reference sequence). The V and J ends lost 6 bases and 2 bases, in that order; junction bases with no gene match: 11. Here the CDR3 DNA reads TGTGCCAGCAGCCGACTCGGAACTAGCGGGAACACAGATACGCAGTATTTT. It specifies CASSRLGTSGNTDTQYF.

By share of the sample, this clone is medium-sized. This chain links TRBV6-5 with TRBJ1-5; D not resolved. The CDR3 spans 13 residues. CDR1 is MNHEY and CDR2 is SVGAGI in the germline V gene. V lost 5 bases, J lost 4 bases, and 9 bases lay in between. DNA of the CDR3: TGTGCCAGCAGTCCTCAGCAAAATCAGCCCCAGCATTTT. Amino acid sequence: CASSPQQNQPQHF.